These 25 T cell receptor beta chains came from one sample sequenced in a study of beta chain features in type 1 diabetes. Study-level findings and limits: Shortening that was moderate but significant affected the TCRB CDR3s of Type 1 diabetes patients in all four CD4+ subsets.

Expressed TCRB transcripts were sequenced because the entire RNA isolate underwent reverse transcription. TCRdb's table, derived via immunoSEQ multiplex PCR, lists solely in-frame clones and lacks some. Here the sample spans about 390,000 clones, 8.5% to 10% being singletons. The antigens for these receptors are not known. The sequenced material came from central memory CD4+ T cells from blood. The receptor set was obtained from a man younger than 40 with type 1 diabetes.

The chain recombines TRBV29-1 with TRBJ2-1; TRBD2 matches 10 bases. Losses at the gene ends were 6 bases for V and 9 bases for J; bases not matched to a gene: 11. The CDR3 spans 14 residues. Per germline, CDR1 SQVTM and CDR2 ANQGSEA. Written as DNA, the CDR3 is TGCAGCGTCGCTAGGGCTAGCGGGAGAGCTGAGCAGTTCTTC. It specifies CSVARASGRAEQFF.

The V and J genes are TRBV7-2 and TRBJ1-1; D remains ambiguous. This CDR3 has 12 residues. Germline CDR1 SGHTA, CDR2 FQGNSA. V dropped 4 bases and J dropped 5 bases, with 8 bases sitting between them. The CDR3 DNA is TGTGCCAGCAGCTCTCGGTGGACTGAAGCTTTCTTT. This codes for CASSSRWTEAFF.

This clone was observed once. The chain combines TRBV28 with TRBJ2-7; weak D call: TRBD2 (5 bases). Germline CDR1 and CDR2: MDHEN and SYDVKM. This CDR3 contains 15 residues. The V and J ends lost 6 bases and 5 bases respectively, with 20 bases between them. CDR3 nucleotide sequence: TGTGCCAGCAGCAACCACCGGGGTCCTCGCCACGAGCAGTACTTC. Translation: CASSNHRGPRHEQYF.

The V call is TRBV18, the J call TRBJ2-2; D uncertain. The ends were cut back, 0 bases at V and 1 base at J, with 6 bases in the middle. The CDR3 loop spans 15 amino acids. Germline CDR1 KGHSH, CDR2 LQKENI. CDR3 region: CASSPPGKNTGELFF. The CDR3 DNA is TGTGCCAGCTCACCACCAGGGAAGAACACCGGGGAGCTGTTTTTT. The complete variable domain, with remaining parts taken from reference TRBV18 and TRBJ2-2, reads NAGVMQNPRHLVRRRGQEARLRCSPMKGHSHVYWYRQLPEEGLKFMVYLQKENIIDESGMPKERFSAEFPKEGPSILRIQQVVRGDSAAYFCASSPPGKNTGELFFGEGSRLTVL.

V gene TRBV28 combines with J gene TRBJ1-3; 10 nucleotides align to TRBD1. CDR3 length: 15 amino acids. The germline CDR1 and CDR2 sequences are MDHEN and SYDVKM. After removal of 3 bases from V and 6 bases from J, the junction contained 5 bases not matched to a gene. For the CDR3, the DNA is TGTGCCAGCAGTTTCTTGACAGGGGGCGTAAACACCATATATTTT. Translating it yields CASSFLTGGVNTIYF.

The rearrangement uses TRBV5-4 and TRBJ1-4; 7 nucleotides match TRBD1. In germline, CDR1 is SGHNT, CDR2 YYREEE (reference sequence). The V segment lost 4 bases and the J segment 6 bases; nucleotides outside the gene matches: 12. The CDR3 totals 16 residues. Here the CDR3 DNA reads TGTGCCAGCAGCCCCCGACTCCGGGACAGCGATGAAAAACTGTTTTTT. This codes for CASSPRLRDSDEKLFF.

To note about this clone: This could be a read error, since a much larger clone is one nucleotide away. The identical CDR3 is also encoded by other nucleotide sequences in the sample. J is TRBJ2-1 and V is TRBV7-2; perhaps TRBD2 as D (6 bases). V gave up 1 base and J gave up 5 bases, with 6 bases separating them. Germline V gene lookup returns CDR1 SGHTA and CDR2 FQGNSA. The CDR3 is 13 residues long. The CDR3 bases are TGTGCCAGCAGCTTAGGACTAGACAATGAGCAGTTCTTC. Its translation: CASSLGLDNEQFF.

The genes are TRBV7-3 and TRBJ2-2; the D is unclear. V was cut by 1 base and J by 6 bases, with 12 bases left in between. The CDR3 spans 15 residues. Germline V lookup: CDR1 SGHTA, CDR2 FQGTGA. Here the CDR3 reads CASSLNSVGSGELFF. The CDR3 DNA is TGTGCCAGCAGCTTAAATTCAGTGGGGTCCGGGGAGCTGTTTTTT.

The chain uses TRBV7-6 and TRBJ2-5; tentatively, D is TRBD2 (5 bases). This CDR3 has 14 amino acids. V lost 4 bases and J 2 bases, leaving 11 bases between the germline ends. Germline V gives CDR1 SGHVS, CDR2 FNYEAQ. CDR3 in amino acids: CASSSSRTQETQYF. The CDR3 DNA reads TGTGCCAGCAGCTCAAGCAGGACTCAAGAGACCCAGTACTTC.

The chain links TRBV2 to TRBJ1-1; unclear D gene. From germline, CDR1 is SNHLY and CDR2 FYNNEI. The CDR3 totals 11 residues. V was cut by 8 bases and J by 3 bases, with 7 bases left in between. CDR3 protein: CASDQDTEAFF. The CDR3, as DNA: TGTGCCAGCGACCAGGACACTGAAGCTTTCTTT.

This clone has more than one count but fewer than ten. The gene calls are TRBV7-6 and TRBJ1-1; D possibly corresponds to TRBD1 (6 bases). The V gene's germline CDR1 is SGHVS and CDR2 FNYEAQ. The CDR3 runs to 14 residues. V shed 5 bases and J shed 4 bases, with 14 bases lying between them. The CDR3 DNA follows: TGTGCCAGCAGCGTAAAGGGGGGCGGCACTGAAGCTTTCTTT. This sequence encodes CASSVKGGGTEAFF.

This clone has ten or more counts. The chain has TRBV28 and TRBJ2-7; D is unclear. Germline V gene data show CDR1 as MDHEN and CDR2 as SYDVKM. This CDR3 contains 13 residues. V was pared by 8 bases and J by 2 bases, with 13 bases between. Here the CDR3 DNA reads TGTGCCAGCGAGACAAGGCCGACCTACGAGCAGTACTTC. Translating gives CASETRPTYEQYF.

At least ten counts were recorded for this clone. This chain joins TRBV7-9 and TRBJ1-4, with 7 bases identical to TRBD1. The CDR3 is 15 amino acids. V shed 3 bases, J shed 3 bases, and the junction held 4 bases outside the gene matches. Germline CDR1 SEHNR, CDR2 FQNEAQ (reference sequence). CDR3: CASSFGQEANEKLFF. The CDR3, as DNA: TGTGCCAGCAGCTTCGGACAGGAGGCTAATGAAAAACTGTTTTTT.

The V and J genes are TRBV4-2 and TRBJ2-2; D unclear. The CDR3 has 14 residues. Germline CDR1 LGHNA, CDR2 YNFKEQ. V was cut by 0 bases and J by 3 bases, with 5 bases left in between. The CDR3 region is CASSQDRYTGELFF. The CDR3 bases are TGTGCCAGCAGCCAAGACCGATACACCGGGGAGCTGTTTTTT.

This clone showed up just a few times. This chain links TRBV5-4 with TRBJ2-5; 12 bases line up with TRBD1. Trimming took 4 bases from V and 6 from J; bases not matched to a gene: 10. The CDR3 has 16 residues. Per the germline V gene, CDR1 is SGHNT and CDR2 is YYREEE (reference sequence). The DNA of the CDR3 is TGTGCCAGCAGCCCCGGGGACAGGGGGCTGGGAAAGACCCAGTACTTC. This encodes CASSPGDRGLGKTQYF.

This clone was counted only a few times. The chain has TRBV7-6 and TRBJ2-7; D is ambiguous. The CDR3 consists of 14 residues. Trimming cost V 1 base and J 3 bases, with 10 bases left between them. Germline V gene data show CDR1 as SGHVS and CDR2 as FNYEAQ. Written as DNA, the CDR3 is TGTGCCAGCAGCTTAGAAGGGTCGGGCTACGAGCAGTACTTC. Translated: CASSLEGSGYEQYF.

This clone was detected many times. The chain has TRBV27 and TRBJ2-1; tentative D call: TRBD1 (6 bases). CDR1 and CDR2 from the germline V gene are MNHEY and SMNVEV (reference sequence). V lost 5 bases to trimming and J lost 2 bases, with 13 bases between them. This CDR3 contains 15 residues. CDR3 protein: CASSPGRGTYNEQFF. DNA for the CDR3: TGTGCCAGCAGTCCAGGCAGGGGAACCTACAATGAGCAGTTCTTC.

This clone was observed a handful of times. CDR3 sequence (DNA): TGTGCCAGCAGCCCCAGACTAGTCTCTAGCACAGATACGCAGTATTTT. It specifies CASSPRLVSSTDTQYF. The rearrangement joins TRBV11-2 to TRBJ2-3, with D possibly TRBD2 on 6 matching bases. Trimming shortened V by 5 bases and J by 0 bases, and 15 bases separated the two germline ends. This CDR3 spans 16 amino acids. CDR1 and CDR2 (germline): SGHAT, FQNNGV.

The chain is built from TRBV18 and TRBJ2-4; unclear D gene. This CDR3 comprises 12 residues. Trimming removed 0 bases from V and 6 bases from J, with 3 bases in between. CDR1 is KGHSH, CDR2 LQKENI, per germline. The CDR3 DNA follows: TGTGCCAGCTCACCACCCACAAACATTCAGTACTTC. It codes for CASSPPTNIQYF.

This clone occurred a few times. The J gene is TRBJ2-7, the V gene TRBV7-3; perhaps D is TRBD1 or TRBD2 (5 bases each). Germline V CDR1 and CDR2: SGHTA, FQGTGA. Deletions cut 5 bases from V and 4 bases from J, with 9 bases between. The CDR3 covers 12 residues. DNA for the CDR3: TGTGCCAGCAGCAGGGACCAGTACGAGCAGTACTTC. It specifies CASSRDQYEQYF.

This clone was detected a few times. The gene calls are TRBV28 and TRBJ2-5; D may correspond to TRBD1 or TRBD2 (6 bases each). The CDR3 is made up of 13 amino acids. Germline V gene sequence: CDR1 MDHEN, CDR2 SYDVKM. Trimming cost V 4 bases and J 4 bases, with 10 bases left between them. The CDR3 region is CASSSGEVETQYF. The CDR3 bases are TGTGCCAGCAGTTCAGGGGAGGTAGAGACCCAGTACTTC.

This clone was observed many times. The chain couples TRBV10-3 to TRBJ2-2, with D hard to call. Trimming cost V 2 bases and J 7 bases, with 5 bases left between them. The germline V gene has CDR1 ENHRY and CDR2 SYGVKD. The CDR3 totals 12 residues. CDR3: CAISEGVGELFF. CDR3 nucleotides: TGTGCCATCAGTGAGGGTGTCGGGGAGCTGTTTTTT.

The chain is built from TRBV6-1 and TRBJ2-1; D is ambiguous. The CDR3 runs 13 residues. V lost 5 bases, J lost 9 bases, and 14 bases lay in between. CDR1 and CDR2 (germline): MNHNS, SASEGT. The CDR3 DNA reads TGTGCCAGCAGTCACACATCGGGCACTGAGCAGTTCTTC. Translating it yields CASSHTSGTEQFF.

There are many counts of this clone. The rearrangement links TRBV18 to TRBJ2-5, with D hard to call. The CDR3 is made up of 13 amino acids. With 4 bases removed from V and 2 bases from J, the gap between germline ends came to 8 bases. The V gene's germline CDR1 is KGHSH and CDR2 LQKENI. Here the CDR3 reads CASSRLPQETQYF. CDR3 coding DNA: TGTGCCAGCTCACGTCTACCTCAAGAGACCCAGTACTTC.

This clone turned up a few times. V and J are TRBV7-8 and TRBJ1-2, with TRBD1 as a possible D gene (5 bases). The V end lost 1 base, the J end lost 5 bases, and 8 bases lay between the germline ends. The CDR3 extends over 13 amino acids. Germline lookup yields CDR1 SGHVS and CDR2 FQNEAQ. CDR3 protein: CASSLGGIYGYTF. The CDR3 nucleotides are TGTGCCAGCAGCTTAGGGGGCATTTATGGCTACACCTTC.